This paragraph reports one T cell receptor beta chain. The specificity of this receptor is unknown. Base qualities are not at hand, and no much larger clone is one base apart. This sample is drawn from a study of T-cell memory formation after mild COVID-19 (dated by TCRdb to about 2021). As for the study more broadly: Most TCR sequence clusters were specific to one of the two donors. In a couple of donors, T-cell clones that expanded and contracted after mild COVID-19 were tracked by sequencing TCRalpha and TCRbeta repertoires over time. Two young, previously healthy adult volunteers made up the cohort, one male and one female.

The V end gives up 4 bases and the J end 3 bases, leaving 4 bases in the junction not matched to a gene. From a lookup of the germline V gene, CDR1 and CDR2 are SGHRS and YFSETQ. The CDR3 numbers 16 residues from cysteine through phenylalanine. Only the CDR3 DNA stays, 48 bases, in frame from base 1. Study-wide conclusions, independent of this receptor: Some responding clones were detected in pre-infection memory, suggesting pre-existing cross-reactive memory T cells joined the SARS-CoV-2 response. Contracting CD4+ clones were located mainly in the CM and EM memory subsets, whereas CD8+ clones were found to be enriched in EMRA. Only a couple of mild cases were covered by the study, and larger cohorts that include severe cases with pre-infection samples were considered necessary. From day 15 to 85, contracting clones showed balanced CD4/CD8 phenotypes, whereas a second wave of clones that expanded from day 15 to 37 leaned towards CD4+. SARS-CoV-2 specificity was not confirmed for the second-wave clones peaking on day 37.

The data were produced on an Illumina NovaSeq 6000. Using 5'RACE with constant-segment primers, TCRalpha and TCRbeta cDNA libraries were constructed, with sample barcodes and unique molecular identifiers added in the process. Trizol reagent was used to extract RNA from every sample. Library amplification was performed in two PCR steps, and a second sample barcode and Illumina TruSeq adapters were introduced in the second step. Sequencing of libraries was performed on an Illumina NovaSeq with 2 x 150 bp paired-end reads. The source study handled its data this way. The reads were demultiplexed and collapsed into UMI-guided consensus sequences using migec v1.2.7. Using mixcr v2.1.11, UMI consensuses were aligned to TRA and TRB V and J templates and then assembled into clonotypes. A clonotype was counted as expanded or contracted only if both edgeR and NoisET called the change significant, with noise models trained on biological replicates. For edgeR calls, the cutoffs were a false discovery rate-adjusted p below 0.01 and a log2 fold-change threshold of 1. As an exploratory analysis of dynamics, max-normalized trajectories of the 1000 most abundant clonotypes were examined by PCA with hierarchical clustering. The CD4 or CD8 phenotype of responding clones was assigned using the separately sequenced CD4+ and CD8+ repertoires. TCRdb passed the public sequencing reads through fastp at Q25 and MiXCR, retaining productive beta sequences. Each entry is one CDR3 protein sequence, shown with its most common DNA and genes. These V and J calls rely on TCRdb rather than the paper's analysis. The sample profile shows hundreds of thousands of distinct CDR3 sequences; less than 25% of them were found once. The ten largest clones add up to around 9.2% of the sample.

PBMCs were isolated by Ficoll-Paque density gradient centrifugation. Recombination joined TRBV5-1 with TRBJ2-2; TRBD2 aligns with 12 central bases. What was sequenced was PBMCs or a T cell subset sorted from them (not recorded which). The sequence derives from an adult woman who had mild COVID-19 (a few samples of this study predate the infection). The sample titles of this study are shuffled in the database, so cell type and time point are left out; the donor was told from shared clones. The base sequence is TGCGCCAGCAGCCTGACTAGCGGGAGAGACACCGGGGAGCTGTTTTTT. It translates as CASSLTSGRDTGELFF. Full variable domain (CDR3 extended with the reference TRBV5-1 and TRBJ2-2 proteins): KAGVTQTPRYLIKTRGQQVTLSCSPISGHRSVSWYQQTPGQGLQFLFEYFSETQRNKGNFPGRFSGRQFSNSRSEMNVSTLELGDSALYLCASSLTSGRDTGELFFGEGSRLTVL.